These 6 T cell receptor beta chains share one sample of origin, sequenced in a study of OX40 agonist ivuxolimab in advanced cancers. Measured with immunoSEQ multiplex PCR; TCRdb has only the in-frame clones, and not every one. The sample includes under 95,000 clones, around 83% seen only once; the top ten take about 17%. This sample comprised CD4+ or CD8+ T cells sorted from blood, obtained in a trial of the OX40 agonist ivuxolimab. Receptor source: an adult with an advanced solid tumor such as melanoma, head and neck, liver or kidney cancer.

The chain has TRBV6-1 and TRBJ1-1; tentative D call: TRBD1 (5 bases). The CDR3 is 16 residues long. CDR1 is MNHNS, CDR2 SASEGT, per germline. With 2 bases removed from V and 5 bases from J, the gap between germline ends came to 18 bases. The CDR3, as DNA: TGTGCCAGCAGTGAATACAGGTTGGGAACGGGGACTGAAGCTTTCTTT. Translation: CASSEYRLGTGTEAFF.

This clone has just a few counts. V gene TRBV7-6 combines with J gene TRBJ2-4; D possibly corresponds to TRBD1 (5 bases). Trimming shortened V by 5 bases and J by 0 bases, and 14 bases separated the two germline ends. This CDR3 comprises 16 residues. CDR1 is SGHVS and CDR2 is FNYEAQ in the germline V gene. Here the CDR3 reads CASSPLRGIAKNIQYF. As DNA, the CDR3 is TGTGCCAGCAGCCCTCTAAGGGGAATAGCCAAAAACATTCAGTACTTC.

The gene calls are TRBV7-6 and TRBJ2-1; TRBD2 matches 8 bases. J gave up 8 bases and V 2 bases, and 5 bases lay outside the gene matches. Germline V gene sequence: CDR1 SGHVS, CDR2 FNYEAQ. The CDR3 sequence is 14 residues long. The CDR3 reads CASSLPGRADEQFF. In DNA form, the CDR3 reads TGTGCCAGCAGCTTACCCGGGAGGGCCGATGAGCAGTTCTTC.

The chain carries TRBV5-6 and TRBJ1-4; 7 bases line up with TRBD1. Losses at the gene ends were 4 bases for V and 4 bases for J; bases not matched to a gene: 4. The germline V gene has CDR1 SGHDT and CDR2 YYEEEE. The CDR3 is made up of 14 amino acids. This chain's CDR3 is CASSRTGYNEKLFF. In nucleotides, the CDR3 is TGTGCCAGCAGCCGGACAGGTTATAATGAAAAACTGTTTTTT.

The chain carries TRBV7-2 and TRBJ2-3, with unresolved D. The germline V and J ends were trimmed by 1 base and 3 bases, with 11 bases remaining between them. The CDR3 length is 15 residues. CDR1 and CDR2 from the germline V gene are SGHTA and FQGNSA. CDR3 bases: TGTGCCAGCAGCTTAGAGCCGGGCAGGACAGATACGCAGTATTTT. This codes for CASSLEPGRTDTQYF. The entire variable domain, with the rest obtained from reference TRBV7-2 and TRBJ2-3, is as follows: GAGVSQSPSNKVTEKGKDVELRCDPISGHTALYWYRQSLGQGLEFLIYFQGNSAPDKSGLPSDRFSAERTGGSVSTLTIQRTQQEDSAVYLCASSLEPGRTDTQYFGPGTRLTVL.

This chain joins TRBV7-9 and TRBJ2-7, with 7 bases that match TRBD1. The CDR3 has 15 residues. V trimming: 1 base; J trimming: 2 bases; junction bases outside the gene matches: 5. The germline CDR1 and CDR2 sequences are SEHNR and FQNEAQ (reference sequence). CDR3 region: CASSLVGTEPYEQYF. CDR3 sequence (DNA): TGTGCCAGCAGCTTAGTGGGGACAGAGCCCTACGAGCAGTACTTC.